This TCR beta chain was sequenced during a study of glioma-infiltrating T cells after dendritic cell vaccination. Notes on the study in general: Estimated pretreatment TIL content predicted outcome after dendritic cell vaccination.

V dropped 4 bases and J dropped 3 bases, with 19 bases sitting between them. Germline CDR1 is LGHNA and CDR2 is YSLEER. The CDR3 runs to 16 residues. The time point: after dendritic cell vaccination, including at tumor progression/relapse. Monocyte-derived dendritic cells, cultured 7 to 8 days with IL-4 and GM-CSF, were pulsed with autologous tumor lysate. TCRB CDR3 was amplified from 2 ug genomic DNA or less. Only in-frame clones appear in the TCRdb table, and some are missing; sequencing was by immunoSEQ multiplex PCR. The repertoire includes about 2,100 clones, around three quarters of them detected once, and about an eighth sits in the top ten. The table lists this clone with a few counts. Its antigen is as yet unknown.

This sample comprised tumor tissue, obtained after dendritic cell vaccination. This TCR derives from a human donor with glioblastoma. The V call is TRBV4-3, the J call TRBJ2-7, with D perhaps TRBD1 (6 bases). CDR3 DNA sequence: TGCGCCAGCAGCCGGGGGCTGGACAGCTTAGGCTACGAGCAGTACTTC. Its protein product is CASSRGLDSLGYEQYF.